Below, 18 T cell receptor beta chains from the same sample are listed, as sequenced in a study of control samples from healthy donors and cancer patients. Profiling relied on immunoSEQ multiplex PCR, and the TCRdb table lists in-frame clones only, not all of them. This sample has around 170,000 clones, with around 89% found just once. Sequenced sample: blood. The receptors derive from a woman aged 45-59 years in good health.

This chain joins TRBV28 and TRBJ1-6; D might be TRBD1 (6 bases). The CDR3 has 14 residues. Germline CDR1 MDHEN, CDR2 SYDVKM. V was clipped by 3 bases and J by 14 bases, with 17 bases between them. The CDR3: CASSFQQARGTLHF. The CDR3 DNA is TGTGCCAGCAGTTTTCAACAGGCCAGGGGCACCCTCCACTTT.

The chain employs TRBV24-1 and TRBJ2-2, with 12 nucleotides matching TRBD1. V lost 10 bases to trimming and J lost 4 bases; unmatched junction nucleotides: 3. The CDR3 has 14 residues. Germline-derived CDR1 and CDR2 are KGHDR and SFDVKD. The CDR3 region is CATGTGGITGELFF. CDR3 nucleotides: TGTGCCACGGGGACAGGGGGCATCACCGGGGAGCTGTTTTTT.

The chain recombines TRBV2 with TRBJ1-1, with 7 bases identical to TRBD1. The germline CDR1 and CDR2 sequences are SNHLY and FYNNEI. The CDR3 extends over 15 amino acids. Losses at the gene ends were 8 bases for V and 0 bases for J; bases not matched to a gene: 9. CDR3 sequence reads: CASPWTGDLNTEAFF. The CDR3 bases are TGTGCCAGCCCCTGGACAGGAGACTTGAACACTGAAGCTTTCTTT.

This clone has a single count. This sequence joins TRBV19 and TRBJ2-4, with 13 bases fitting TRBD2. The ends lost 4 bases at V and 6 bases at J; junction bases unmatched: 6. From germline, CDR1 is LNHDA and CDR2 SQIVND (reference sequence). This CDR3 has 16 residues. The DNA for the CDR3 is TGTGCCAGTAGTACCTCGACTAGCGGGAGGACAAACATTCAGTACTTC. Its protein product is CASSTSTSGRTNIQYF.

The V call is TRBV4-2, the J call TRBJ1-2; D perhaps matches TRBD1 (6 bases). The CDR3 runs to 15 residues. Looked up from germline, CDR1 is LGHNA and CDR2 is YNFKEQ. Between the trimmed V and J ends, which lost 2 bases and 1 base, there was a span of 11 bases. In nucleotides, the CDR3 is TGTGCCAGCAGCCAACAACAGGGTAGTAACTATGGCTACACCTTC. It translates to CASSQQQGSNYGYTF.

The gene calls are TRBV7-2 and TRBJ2-6; D remains unclear. The germline gives CDR1 SGHTA, CDR2 FQGNSA. This CDR3 has 16 residues. The ends were cut back, 4 bases at V and 0 bases at J, with 10 bases in the middle. The CDR3 reads CASSSYGYSGANVLTF. The CDR3 nucleotides read TGTGCCAGCAGCTCATATGGTTACTCTGGGGCCAACGTCCTGACTTTC.

This clone was found once. The CDR3 region is CAINDPGWTQSEQFF. The CDR3 coding sequence is TGTGCCATCAATGACCCGGGTTGGACACAAAGTGAGCAGTTCTTC. The chain has TRBV10-3 and TRBJ2-1, with D perhaps TRBD1 (5 bases). Germline V lookup: CDR1 ENHRY, CDR2 SYGVKD. Trimming left V 7 bases short and J 9 bases short, with 22 bases between. This CDR3 region has 15 residues.

The rearrangement joins TRBV6-5 to TRBJ2-3, with TRBD2 matching over 10 bases. Germline loops: CDR1 MNHEY, CDR2 SVGAGI. The CDR3 extends over 16 amino acids. With V trimmed by 2 bases and J by 4 bases, 6 bases remained unmatched. The CDR3 region is CASSYPSAGGADTQYF. The CDR3 DNA sequence: TGTGCCAGCAGTTACCCATCAGCGGGAGGGGCAGATACGCAGTATTTT.

This clone was seen once. This chain connects TRBV27 to TRBJ2-1; D perhaps matches TRBD2 (5 bases). V was cut by 6 bases and J by 9 bases, with 15 bases left in between. Germline CDR1 and CDR2: MNHEY and SMNVEV (reference sequence). This CDR3 has 13 amino acids. CDR3 loop: CASRISGSGEQFF. The CDR3 DNA reads as TGTGCCAGCAGAATTTCCGGAAGCGGTGAGCAGTTCTTC.

V is TRBV9 and J is TRBJ2-1; TRBD2 matches 8 bases. The CDR3 has 17 amino acids. With V trimmed by 0 bases and J by 6 bases, 11 bases remained unmatched. Germline CDR1 and CDR2: SGDLS and YYNGEE. The CDR3 protein is CASSVAVTGGPRNEQFF. In DNA, the CDR3 is TGTGCCAGCAGCGTAGCTGTAACGGGAGGGCCTCGCAATGAGCAGTTCTTC.

This chain links TRBV9 with TRBJ1-2; D ambiguous. The CDR3 runs 15 residues. CDR1 is SGDLS and CDR2 is YYNGEE in the germline V gene. The V and J ends lost 2 bases and 2 bases respectively, with 13 bases between them. The CDR3 DNA sequence: TGTGCCAGCAGCGTCGGGCCGGAAAAGAACTATGGCTACACCTTC. Its translation: CASSVGPEKNYGYTF.

The genes are TRBV9 and TRBJ2-5; D might be TRBD1 or TRBD2, each matching 5 bases. CDR3 length: 13 residues. V gave up 5 bases and J gave up 4 bases, with 12 bases separating them. Germline lookup yields CDR1 SGDLS and CDR2 YYNGEE. Here the CDR3 reads CASSAGTLETQYF. CDR3 in DNA: TGTGCCAGCAGTGCCGGGACGCTAGAGACCCAGTACTTC.

As regards this clone: The sample contains more than one DNA sequence encoding this CDR3. This rearrangement joins TRBV2 to TRBJ1-5; D gene uncertain. The CDR3 totals 14 residues. CDR1 and CDR2 from the germline V gene are SNHLY and FYNNEI. The germline V and J ends were trimmed by 3 bases and 0 bases, with 6 bases remaining between them. The CDR3 loop is CASSDSHSNQPQHF. CDR3 DNA: TGTGCCAGCAGTGACAGTCATAGCAATCAGCCCCAGCATTTT.

To note about this clone: Other DNA sequences within the sample encode an identical CDR3. The chain has TRBV30 and TRBJ2-7, with D possibly being TRBD1 or TRBD2 (5 bases each). CDR3 length: 15 amino acids. CDR1 and CDR2 (germline): GTSNPN, SVGIG (reference sequence). The V end was cut by 3 bases, the J end by 0 bases, with 15 bases between. CDR3 nucleotide sequence: TGTGCCTGGAGAGGACGGGACCGGTACTCCTACGAGCAGTACTTC. Translated: CAWRGRDRYSYEQYF.

The chain is built from TRBV10-1 and TRBJ2-3; 12 nucleotides agree with TRBD2. V shed 6 bases, J shed 4 bases, and the junction held 2 bases outside the gene matches. The CDR3 has 14 amino acids. Per germline, CDR1 WNHNN and CDR2 SYGVQD (reference sequence). CDR3 sequence: CASSPSGRADTQYF. As DNA, the CDR3 is TGCGCCAGCAGCCCTAGCGGGAGGGCAGATACGCAGTATTTT.

The count of this clone is one. The chain is built from TRBV4-1 and TRBJ1-2; 12 bases match TRBD1. The length of the CDR3 is 18 residues. Germline V CDR1 and CDR2: MGHRA, YSYEKL. The trim removed 1 base at V and 2 bases at J, leaving 8 bases unmatched. Written as DNA, the CDR3 is TGCGCCAGCAGCCAAGTTCAGGGACAGGGGGCAGTCAACTATGGCTACACCTTC. Translated, it gives CASSQVQGQGAVNYGYTF.

The genes are TRBV3-1 (or the pseudogene TRBV3-2) and TRBJ1-6; D remains unclear. Germline CDR1 is LGHDT and CDR2 is YNNKEL (reference sequence). The CDR3 is 15 residues long. V dropped 1 base and J dropped 7 bases, with 11 bases sitting between them. As DNA, the CDR3 is TGTGCCAGCAGCCAAGTCCCGGGCCAAAATTCACCCCTCCACTTT. This sequence encodes CASSQVPGQNSPLHF.

With respect to this clone: This sample includes further DNA sequences coding for the same CDR3. J is TRBJ2-3 and V is TRBV7-6, with 10 bases lining up with TRBD2. Germline CDR1 is SGHVS and CDR2 is FNYEAQ. Germline trimming cut 2 bases from V and 3 bases from J; bases unmatched to any gene: 2. The CDR3 totals 15 residues. The CDR3 here is CASSLSSGRTDTQYF. DNA of the CDR3: TGTGCCAGCAGCTTAAGTAGCGGGAGGACAGATACGCAGTATTTT. Combining the CDR3 with reference TRBV7-6 and TRBJ2-3 gives the whole variable domain GAGVSQSPRYKVTKRGQDVALRCDPISGHVSLYWYRQALGQGPEFLTYFNYEAQQDKSGLPNDRFSAERPEGSISTLTIQRTEQRDSAMYRCASSLSSGRTDTQYFGPGTRLTVL.